The 31 T cell receptor beta chains below come from one sample, sequenced in a study of T cell repertoires in cytomegalovirus infection. TCRdb independently ran MiXCR on the reads; one entry per CDR3 protein. In the table there are about 530,000 distinct CDR3 sequences, around 27% of which are singletons. Sequences were obtained from PBMCs. All receptors derive from a human donor in good health (CMV status not recorded). Some clones in this sample may be carry-over from other donors' samples.

This clonotype has more than one count but fewer than ten. The chain combines TRBV12-3 or TRBV12-4 with TRBJ2-3, with 9 bases identical to TRBD2. CDR3 length: 15 amino acids. The V segment lost 3 bases and the J segment 0 bases; nucleotides outside the gene matches: 1. The CDR3 DNA reads as TGTGCCAGCAGTTTTGCGGGAGGGAGCACAGATACGCAGTATTTT. It translates to CASSFAGGSTDTQYF.

The chain employs TRBV6-2 or TRBV6-3 and TRBJ2-2; tentatively, D is TRBD2 (5 bases). The germline V gene has CDR1 MNHEY and CDR2 SVGEGT. The CDR3 sequence is 16 residues long. Deletions cut 7 bases from V and 0 bases from J, with 15 bases between. As DNA, the CDR3 is TGTGCCAGCACCCGGTCGGCCGGGGCGAACACCGGGGAGCTGTTTTTT. This gives the protein CASTRSAGANTGELFF.

The chain recombines TRBV29-1 with TRBJ1-2; tentatively, D is TRBD1 (6 bases). V was shortened by 4 bases and J by 6 bases, with 12 bases between the two germline ends. Germline loops: CDR1 SQVTM, CDR2 ANQGSEA. The CDR3 extends over 12 amino acids. The DNA of the CDR3 is TGCAGCGTTGTAGGGGGGGTGGATGGCTACACCTTC. As protein: CSVVGGVDGYTF.

This clonotype has more than one count but fewer than ten. V usage is TRBV9 and J usage is TRBJ1-4, with D possibly being TRBD1 (5 bases). The CDR3 runs 16 residues. Germline V gives CDR1 SGDLS, CDR2 YYNGEE. Trimming took 4 bases from V and 4 from J, leaving 17 bases between them. The CDR3 coding sequence is TGTGCCAGCAGCTCGGAGGGGCGCCCGAGTAATGAAAAACTGTTTTTT. It is translated as CASSSEGRPSNEKLFF.

The gene calls are TRBV6-4 and TRBJ2-1; D not resolved. Deletions cut 0 bases from V and 8 bases from J, with 8 bases between. The CDR3 contains 13 residues. The germline CDR1 and CDR2 sequences are MRHNA and SNTAGT. CDR3 sequence: CASSDSQDDEQFF. CDR3 sequence (DNA): TGTGCCAGCAGTGACTCCCAGGACGATGAGCAGTTCTTC.

This chain links TRBV7-8 with TRBJ2-5; TRBD2 matches at 11 bases. Germline-derived CDR1 and CDR2 are SGHVS and FQNEAQ. The CDR3 covers 15 residues. The trim removed 11 bases at V and 2 bases at J, leaving 10 bases unmatched. DNA of the CDR3: TGTGCCGGTCATACTAGCGGGAGAGGACAAGAGACCCAGTACTTC. Protein product: CAGHTSGRGQETQYF.

This clonotype was seen many times. This chain joins TRBV7-2 and TRBJ2-7; tentatively, D is TRBD1 (5 bases). CDR3 length: 15 residues. V was trimmed by 2 bases and J by 0 bases, leaving 11 bases between them. Germline CDR1 and CDR2: SGHTA and FQGNSA. In DNA form, the CDR3 reads TGTGCCAGCAGCTTAACCCCCGACAGCTCCTACGAGCAGTACGTC. This encodes CASSLTPDSSYEQYV.

This clonotype has a handful of counts. The J gene is TRBJ2-2, the V gene TRBV12-3 or TRBV12-4; the D is unclear. There are 14 residues in the CDR3. V gave up 5 bases and J gave up 2 bases, with 9 bases separating them. CDR3: CASSRPQNTGELFF. For the CDR3, the DNA is TGTGCCAGCAGTCGACCCCAAAACACCGGGGAGCTGTTTTTT.

This clonotype was found many times. This chain uses TRBV7-9 with TRBJ2-2; 10 bases map to TRBD2. After removal of 6 bases from V and 0 bases from J, the junction contained 13 bases not matched to a gene. This CDR3 comprises 19 residues. Germline lookup yields CDR1 SEHNR and CDR2 FQNEAQ (reference sequence). Written as DNA, the CDR3 is TGTGCCAGCAGTTCTACTAGCGGGACGGGGCCCGCGAACACCGGGGAGCTGTTTTTT. The encoded protein is CASSSTSGTGPANTGELFF. Full variable domain (missing parts from reference TRBV7-9 and TRBJ2-2): DTGVSQNPRHKITKRGQNVTFRCDPISEHNRLYWYRQTLGQGPEFLTYFQNEAQLEKSRLLSDRFSAERPKGSFSTLEIQRTEQGDSAMYLCASSSTSGTGPANTGELFFGEGSRLTVL.

This sequence joins TRBV6-2 or TRBV6-3 and TRBJ2-7; TRBD2 aligns across 14 bases. Germline V lookup: CDR1 MNHEY, CDR2 SVGEGT. The junction had 8 bases not matched to a gene; V was cut back by 6 bases and J by 4 bases. CDR3 length equals 16 residues. CDR3 loop: CASRRVGLAGAYEQYV. In nucleotides, the CDR3 is TGTGCCAGCAGACGCGTGGGACTAGCGGGAGCTTACGAGCAGTACGTC.

The chain has TRBV20-1 and TRBJ2-7; 7 nucleotides line up with TRBD1. This CDR3 has 14 residues. Germline V lookup: CDR1 DFQATT, CDR2 SNEGSKA (reference sequence). V was pared by 6 bases and J by 4 bases, with 12 bases of the junction left unmatched. CDR3 protein: CSAPRRDSFYEQYF. CDR3 nucleotide sequence: TGCAGTGCCCCCAGACGGGACAGCTTTTACGAGCAGTACTTC.

This clonotype came up a few times. This chain connects TRBV11-2 to TRBJ2-7; 7 bases line up with TRBD2. This CDR3 comprises 15 residues. The ends lost 5 bases at V and 6 bases at J; junction bases unmatched: 13. Germline loops: CDR1 SGHAT, CDR2 FQNNGV. Here the CDR3 reads CASSHPFSPSGEQYV. CDR3 in DNA: TGTGCCAGCAGCCACCCCTTTTCCCCTAGCGGCGAGCAGTACGTC.

This clonotype came up a few times. The CDR3 DNA is TGTGCCAGCAGCTTAGATGTCAGGGGGCGCGAGAAGACCCAGTACTTC. It specifies CASSLDVRGREKTQYF. The gene calls are TRBV7-2 and TRBJ2-5; 8 bases line up with TRBD1. V lost 1 base to trimming and J lost 6 bases; unmatched junction nucleotides: 10. The germline CDR1 and CDR2 sequences are SGHTA and FQGNSA. The CDR3 is made up of 16 amino acids.

This clonotype was observed a few times. This chain joins TRBV7-3 and TRBJ2-2; D perhaps matches TRBD1 (6 bases). The CDR3 runs 14 residues. Trimming left V 2 bases short and J 4 bases short, with 8 bases between. Germline CDR1 is SGHTA and CDR2 is FQGTGA. CDR3 sequence: CASSLDRRTGELFF. CDR3 bases: TGTGCCAGCAGCTTAGACAGGCGCACCGGGGAGCTGTTTTTT.

This clonotype was counted ten times or more. The genes are TRBV7-2 and TRBJ2-7; no definite D call. CDR1 and CDR2 from the germline V gene are SGHTA and FQGNSA. This CDR3 is built from 12 residues. V dropped 4 bases and J dropped 7 bases, with 11 bases sitting between them. CDR3 sequence: CASSSVPGEQYF. In DNA, the CDR3 is TGTGCCAGCAGCTCTGTCCCCGGGGAGCAGTACTTC.

This clonotype occurred a few times. This chain joins TRBV29-1 and TRBJ2-5; 7 bases line up with TRBD1. CDR1 is SQVTM, CDR2 ANQGSEA, per germline. This CDR3 has 13 amino acids. Trimming removed 7 bases from V and 1 base from J; junction bases left unmatched: 6. As DNA, the CDR3 is TGCAGCGCTCCCAGGACAGGCCAAGAGACCCAGTACTTC. Its translation is CSAPRTGQETQYF.

This clonotype occurred a few times. This chain connects TRBV6-2 or TRBV6-3 to TRBJ2-1, with 10 nucleotides matching TRBD2. V shed 5 bases, J shed 5 bases, and the junction held 12 bases outside the gene matches. Germline CDR1 and CDR2: MNHEY and SVGEGT. The CDR3 is 17 amino acids. The CDR3, as DNA: TGTGCCAGCAGTGCTAGACCGGGACTAGCGACCCACAATGAGCAGTTCTTC. Translation gives CASSARPGLATHNEQFF.

The chain recombines TRBV24-1 with TRBJ2-5, with 8 bases aligning to TRBD2. Germline values: CDR1 KGHDR, CDR2 SFDVKD. V shed 4 bases, J shed 4 bases, and the junction held 7 bases outside the gene matches. This CDR3 is built from 15 residues. For the CDR3, the DNA is TGTGCCACCAGTGACCTCAGCGGGAGCCTAGAGACCCAGTACTTC. Protein product: CATSDLSGSLETQYF.

This chain joins TRBV10-3 and TRBJ2-7, with D possibly TRBD1 on 5 matching bases. This CDR3 has 12 residues. V lost 10 bases, J lost 2 bases, and 12 bases lay in between. Germline CDR1 is ENHRY and CDR2 is SYGVKD. CDR3 amino acids: CATRQGAYEQYV. The CDR3, as DNA: TGTGCCACTCGACAAGGGGCCTACGAGCAGTACGTC.

This clonotype was seen a single time. The V and J genes are TRBV30 and TRBJ1-2; D not resolved. There are 16 residues in the CDR3. Trimming left V 3 bases short and J 6 bases short, with 23 bases between. Germline V CDR1 and CDR2: GTSNPN, SVGIG (reference sequence). This chain's CDR3 is CAWRVGLGKGINGYTF. The CDR3 DNA sequence: TGTGCCTGGAGGGTGGGATTGGGAAAGGGCATAAATGGCTACACCTTC. The whole variable domain, remainder taken from reference TRBV30 and TRBJ1-2, is SQTIHQWPATLVQPVGSPLSLECTVEGTSNPNLYWYRQAAGRGLQLLFYSVGIGQISSEVPQNLSASRPQDRQFILSSKKLLLSDSGFYLCAWRVGLGKGINGYTFGSGTRLTVV.

V is TRBV6-1 and J is TRBJ2-7; D is undetermined. CDR3 length equals 11 residues. Germline loops: CDR1 MNHNS, CDR2 SASEGT. V was trimmed by 4 bases and J by 3 bases, leaving 4 bases between them. The CDR3 DNA reads TGTGCCAGCAGTGGACACTACGAGCAGTACGTC. Amino acid sequence: CASSGHYEQYV.

A few counts support this clonotype. V gene TRBV6-6 combines with J gene TRBJ2-7; 7 nucleotides agree with TRBD2. Losses at the gene ends were 7 bases for V and 6 bases for J; bases not matched to a gene: 15. The germline gives CDR1 MNHNY, CDR2 SVGAGI (reference sequence). The CDR3 consists of 15 residues. Here the CDR3 DNA reads TGTGCCAGCATCTCACACCGGGACTACGTTCTCGAGCAGTACTTC. Translation gives CASISHRDYVLEQYF.

The table lists this clonotype with many counts. The chain is built from TRBV7-8 and TRBJ1-5; 8 nucleotides line up with TRBD1. Germline CDR1 is SGHVS and CDR2 is FQNEAQ. V gave up 3 bases and J gave up 3 bases; unmatched junction bases: 4. This CDR3 is built from 15 residues. The CDR3 sequence is CASSFPGGPNQPQHF. The DNA for the CDR3 is TGTGCCAGCAGCTTCCCAGGGGGCCCCAATCAGCCCCAGCATTTT.

This clonotype has only a few counts. The chain is built from TRBV19 and TRBJ1-5; the D is unclear. The CDR3 loop spans 15 amino acids. Trimming pared 8 bases from V and 3 bases from J, leaving 17 bases between. The germline gives CDR1 LNHDA, CDR2 SQIVND (reference sequence). The DNA for the CDR3 is TGTGCCAGTGCCATATCCGTCGGACCCAATCAGCCCCAGCATTTT. It encodes CASAISVGPNQPQHF.

The chain recombines TRBV20-1 with TRBJ1-5, with TRBD1 as a possible D gene (6 bases). CDR1 is DFQATT, CDR2 SNEGSKA, per germline (reference sequence). The CDR3 runs to 12 residues. V lost 2 bases to trimming and J lost 5 bases, with 7 bases between them. CDR3 DNA sequence: TGCAGTGCTAGATCAGGGGATCAGCCCCAGCATTTT. Protein product: CSARSGDQPQHF.

This clonotype was seen repeatedly, ten times or more. The V gene is TRBV7-8, the J gene TRBJ2-3; 7 bases agree with TRBD2. The V and J ends lost 3 bases and 0 bases, in that order; junction bases with no gene match: 9. The V gene's germline CDR1 is SGHVS and CDR2 FQNEAQ. This CDR3 spans 17 amino acids. The CDR3 reads CASSFNRIAGSTDTQYF. CDR3 coding DNA: TGTGCCAGCAGCTTCAACCGGATAGCGGGTAGCACAGATACGCAGTATTTT.

The J gene is TRBJ2-1, the V gene TRBV6-2 or TRBV6-3; D is possibly TRBD2 (6 bases). The germline V gene has CDR1 MNHEY and CDR2 SVGEGT. The CDR3 is made up of 15 amino acids. V dropped 7 bases and J dropped 4 bases, with 17 bases sitting between them. DNA for the CDR3: TGTGCCAGCAAAACTAGCTCCAATCGATACAATGAGCAGTTCTTC. This translates into CASKTSSNRYNEQFF.

This clonotype was observed a single time. J is TRBJ2-7 and V is TRBV7-3, with 15 bases aligning to TRBD2. The V gene end was trimmed by 5 bases and the J gene end by 1 base; junction bases not matched to a gene: 6. Germline lookup yields CDR1 SGHTA and CDR2 FQGTGA. The CDR3 is made up of 17 amino acids. CDR3 residues: CASSPGLAGGASYEQYF. The CDR3 DNA sequence: TGTGCCAGCAGCCCGGGACTAGCGGGAGGCGCTTCCTACGAGCAGTACTTC.

This sequence joins TRBV6-1 and TRBJ1-2, with 12 bases identical to TRBD1. Trimming at V came to 5 bases and at J to 4 bases, leaving 8 bases not matched to a gene. Germline-derived CDR1 and CDR2 are MNHNS and SASEGT. This CDR3 region has 16 residues. CDR3 sequence: CASSKRGQGAPYGYTF. In nucleotides, the CDR3 is TGTGCCAGCAGTAAGCGGGGACAGGGGGCCCCCTATGGCTACACCTTC.

This clonotype appeared many times. This sequence joins TRBV7-2 and TRBJ2-3, with no clear D. This CDR3 has 13 amino acids. Trimming shortened V by 5 bases and J by 6 bases, and 12 bases separated the two germline ends. CDR1 and CDR2 from the germline V gene are SGHTA and FQGNSA. DNA of the CDR3: TGTGCCAGCAGCCTTTATGGGTCCGATACGCAGTATTTT. Translating it yields CASSLYGSDTQYF.

This clonotype was found many times. This chain links TRBV7-2 with TRBJ1-6; TRBD1 matches at 8 bases. The CDR3 totals 16 residues. Germline V gene sequence: CDR1 SGHTA, CDR2 FQGNSA. V lost 4 bases to trimming and J lost 7 bases; unmatched junction nucleotides: 9. CDR3 sequence reads: CASSYQTGAGNSPLHF. Here the CDR3 DNA reads TGTGCCAGCAGCTACCAGACAGGGGCCGGGAATTCACCCCTCCACTTT.